This TCR beta chain was profiled in a study of T-cell memory formation after mild COVID-19. Looking at the study overall: TCR clusters were mostly confined to one donor each. Regarding the study as a whole: Memory from before infection featured some responding clones, which suggests cross-reactive memory joined. Day 15 to 85 contractors were CD4/CD8 balanced; later expanders leaned CD4+.

Germline V CDR1 and CDR2: MNHEY, SMNVEV (reference sequence). Trimming left V 5 bases short and J 3 bases short, with 14 bases between. This CDR3 contains 15 residues. 5'RACE with constant-segment primers built TCRalpha and TCRbeta cDNA libraries with UMIs. MiXCR was run by TCRdb on the 5' RACE reads, yielding one entry per CDR3 protein. The sample lists approximately 100,000 distinct CDR3 sequences, over 8.5% occurring once. This clonotype has more than one count but fewer than ten. No antigen is known for it. This receptor was taken from a man aged 18-30 years who had mild COVID-19 (a few samples of this study predate the infection). Cell type and time point are not known. The sample comprised PBMCs or a T cell subset sorted from them (not recorded which). V and J are TRBV27 and TRBJ1-3; D might be TRBD1 (5 bases). This chain's CDR3 is CASSPTLGGGNTIYF. CDR3 in DNA: TGTGCCAGCAGTCCCACTTTGGGGGGTGGAAACACCATATATTTT.